The following is a TCR beta chain sequence with its context. Antigen unknown. The sample belongs to a study of neoadjuvant anti-PD-1 for oral cavity cancer. Whole-study context: Patients without progression received a fourth nivolumab dose around day 43, then surgical resection on days 50-56.

Germline CDR1 reads MGHRA; CDR2 reads YSYEKL. The CDR3 has 16 amino acids. V lost 0 bases to trimming and J lost 4 bases; unmatched junction nucleotides: 6. Some clones are missing from TCRdb's copy, which holds only in-frame ones; the method was immunoSEQ multiplex PCR. Of some 15,000 clones in the sample, 60% to 80% were seen once. Study outcomes and limitations: Only three patients per response group were TCR-analyzed; validation needed.

As to time point: after neoadjuvant nivolumab, at surgical resection. Stage II-IVA oral cavity squamous cell carcinoma was new and untreated by systemic or radiation therapy. Blood cells were analyzed directly, without culture or expansion. Sample: PBMCs, taken after nivolumab (anti-PD-1) treatment. The chain employs TRBV4-1 and TRBJ2-3; 8 bases align to TRBD2. The receptor comes from a person between 40 and 85 years old with oral cavity squamous cell carcinoma. The CDR3 region is CASSQDGTSPPDTQYF. In nucleotides, the CDR3 is TGCGCCAGCAGCCAAGATGGGACTAGTCCCCCAGATACGCAGTATTTT.